The rows below give T cell receptor beta chains drawn from one sample of a study of T cells after yellow fever vaccination. TCRdb analysed the 5' RACE reads with MiXCR anew, one entry per CDR3 protein. This sample yields approximately 120,000 distinct CDR3 sequences, of which roughly 10% are seen a single time; 30% to 40% belongs to the top ten. The input for sequencing was CD8+ T cells sorted from PBMCs, taken on the day of the yellow fever booster vaccination. These receptors all stem from a man between 18 and 35 years old who received the YFV17D yellow fever vaccine. The CDR3 runs from the conserved cysteine through the conserved F or W. D genes are given only for firm matches. Some rows have no size entry. The others give once, few or many, or a class for an expanded clone.

abundance: many
v_gene: TRBV4-1
d_gene: -
j_gene: TRBJ2-2
CDR3nt: TGCGCCAGCAGCCAAGAGGGGGCAGCACGGGGCACCGGGGAGCTGTTTTTT
CDR3aa: CASSQEGAARGTGELFF

abundance: few
v_gene: TRBV12-3/TRBV12-4
d_gene: -
j_gene: TRBJ2-2
CDR3nt: TGTGCCAGCAGTTTAGAGGGCGGGGCGCTACCCGGGGAGCTGTTTTTT
CDR3aa: CASSLEGGALPGELFF

abundance: few
v_gene: TRBV12-3/TRBV12-4
d_gene: TRBD1
j_gene: TRBJ2-1
CDR3nt: TGTGCCAGCAGTTTAGGACAGGGTCGCCACAATGAGCAGTTCTTC
CDR3aa: CASSLGQGRHNEQFF

abundance: few
v_gene: TRBV20-1
d_gene: TRBD1
j_gene: TRBJ2-2
CDR3nt: TGCAGTGCTAGAGATCCGGACAGGGGGACGGCCGGGGAGCTGTTTTTT
CDR3aa: CSARDPDRGTAGELFF

abundance: few
v_gene: TRBV11-3
d_gene: -
j_gene: TRBJ2-1
CDR3nt: TGTGCCAGCAGCTTAAGAGAAGGGTACAATGAGCAGTTCTTC
CDR3aa: CASSLREGYNEQFF

abundance: few
v_gene: TRBV9
d_gene: -
j_gene: TRBJ2-1
CDR3nt: TGTGCCAGCAGCGTAGCGGGCGCAGGGAACTCCTACAATGAGCAGTTCTTC
CDR3aa: CASSVAGAGNSYNEQFF

abundance: few
v_gene: TRBV6-5
d_gene: -
j_gene: TRBJ2-5
CDR3nt: TGTGCCAGCAGTTACTCGAAGGGGGTCCAAGAGACCCAGTACTTC
CDR3aa: CASSYSKGVQETQYF

abundance: -
v_gene: TRBV29-1
d_gene: -
j_gene: TRBJ2-2
CDR3nt: TGCAGCGTCGACAGAAACACCGGGGAGCTGTTTTTT
CDR3aa: CSVDRNTGELFF

abundance: few
v_gene: TRBV9
d_gene: -
j_gene: TRBJ2-3
CDR3nt: TGTGCCAGCAGCGTAGGAGACGGCACTAGCACAGATACGCAGTATTTT
CDR3aa: CASSVGDGTSTDTQYF

abundance: many
v_gene: TRBV6-5
d_gene: -
j_gene: TRBJ1-5
CDR3nt: TGTGCCAGCAGTTCGCCCGGGGGCTTGACCCAGCATTTT
CDR3aa: CASSSPGGLTQHF

abundance: few
v_gene: TRBV10-3
d_gene: TRBD1
j_gene: TRBJ2-7
CDR3nt: TGTGCCATCAGTAAGTCCGGGACAGGGTCCTACGAGCAGTACTTC
CDR3aa: CAISKSGTGSYEQYF

abundance: few
v_gene: TRBV6-2/TRBV6-3
d_gene: -
j_gene: TRBJ1-2
CDR3nt: TGTGCCAGCAGCACCAATGAAGGTGGCTACACCTTC
CDR3aa: CASSTNEGGYTF

abundance: many
v_gene: TRBV27
d_gene: -
j_gene: TRBJ1-5
CDR3nt: TGTGCCAGCAGTTTATTGTCGGGGCACAGCAATCAGCCCCAGCATTTT
CDR3aa: CASSLLSGHSNQPQHF

abundance: few
v_gene: TRBV19
d_gene: -
j_gene: TRBJ2-3
CDR3nt: TGTGCCAGTAGTGTAACAGGGATCCCAGATACGCAGTATTTT
CDR3aa: CASSVTGIPDTQYF

abundance: -
v_gene: TRBV9
d_gene: -
j_gene: TRBJ2-2
CDR3nt: TGTGCCAGCAGCGCCCCGTTCGGAGGTGGGACCGGGGAGCTGTTTTTT
CDR3aa: CASSAPFGGGTGELFF

abundance: few
v_gene: TRBV27
d_gene: -
j_gene: TRBJ1-1
CDR3nt: TGTGCCAGCTGGGAGAACACTGAAGCTTTCTTT
CDR3aa: CASWENTEAFF

abundance: few
v_gene: TRBV7-6
d_gene: -
j_gene: TRBJ2-3
CDR3nt: TGTGCCAGCAGCGCTCTGAGCAGGGCGCAGTATTTT
CDR3aa: CASSALSRAQYF

abundance: few
v_gene: TRBV6-5
d_gene: TRBD2
j_gene: TRBJ2-3
CDR3nt: TGTGCCAGCAGTTACTCGAGGTTCGCGGGGGTGAGCACAGATACGCAGTATTTT
CDR3aa: CASSYSRFAGVSTDTQYF

abundance: -
v_gene: TRBV5-1
d_gene: TRBD2
j_gene: TRBJ2-2
CDR3nt: TGCGCCAGCAGCTTGGTGGCCAGCGGGGAGAACACCGGGGAGCTGTTTTTT
CDR3aa: CASSLVASGENTGELFF

abundance: few
v_gene: TRBV4-2
d_gene: TRBD1
j_gene: TRBJ2-7
CDR3nt: TGTGCCAGCAGCCAGGCCGGGACAGGGAACGAGCAGTACTTC
CDR3aa: CASSQAGTGNEQYF

abundance: -
v_gene: TRBV7-2
d_gene: -
j_gene: TRBJ2-1
CDR3nt: TGTGCCAGCAGCTTAGTGGCAGGGTTTGGTGAGCAGTTCTTC
CDR3aa: CASSLVAGFGEQFF

abundance: few
v_gene: TRBV7-9
d_gene: -
j_gene: TRBJ2-3
CDR3nt: TGTGCCAGCAGCCCGAGAATCGGCACAGATACGCAGTATTTT
CDR3aa: CASSPRIGTDTQYF

abundance: -
v_gene: TRBV29-1
d_gene: -
j_gene: TRBJ1-5
CDR3nt: TGCAGCGTTGGAAATCAGCCCCAGCATTTT
CDR3aa: CSVGNQPQHF